This T cell receptor beta chain was sequenced for a study of vaccination and CD4 T cells after COVID-19. Study as a whole: Vaccination of participants consisted of two doses of either BNT162b2 or mRNA-1273 vaccine. Median draw time for post-COVID samples was 80 to 110 days post-diagnosis (range 35 to 161). From HCoV-229E, HCoV-OC43, HCoV-NL63 and SARS-CoV-2, overlapping spike peptides were used to stimulate the cells.

Treatment noted: roughly ten-day PBMC culture with coronavirus spike peptide pools or control peptides (ViraFEST assay). Notes on this clonotype: Antigen unknown.

The V end lost 0 bases, the J end lost 6 bases, and 11 bases lay between the germline ends. The CDR3 loop spans 14 amino acids. Germline values: CDR1 MNHEY, CDR2 SVGAGI. With the Oncomine TCR Beta short-read assay, DNA from cultured CD4+ T cells was sequenced. TCRdb recomputed calls from the PCR reads with MiXCR, one row per CDR3 protein. The sample records more than 15,000 distinct CDR3 sequences, 42% being singletons. The chain is built from TRBV6-5 and TRBJ1-2; D call uncertain. This specimen consisted of CD4+ T cells from blood, cultured in vitro, obtained before SARS-CoV-2 vaccination. The receptor was derived from a human donor who had recovered from COVID-19. The CDR3 nucleotides are TGTGCCAGCAGTTACTCGACGAGTGGCCATGGCTACACCTTC. Residues: CASSYSTSGHGYTF.